This entry lists 21 T cell receptor beta chains sequenced from one sample in a study of blood T cells in healthy people across ages. Alongside a J-beta primer mix, a sample-barcoded 5' primer served in a second PCR lasting about 6 to 11 cycles. MiXCR, run by TCRdb on the 5' RACE reads, gives a single entry per CDR3 protein. Altogether about 640,000 distinct CDR3 sequences are present, under 70% being singletons, with the ten largest covering over 30%. The specimen sequenced was blood. The receptors originated from a man in his sixties in good health.

This clonotype was detected only once. The chain links TRBV27 to TRBJ1-1; D possibly corresponds to TRBD1 (5 bases). The CDR3 totals 13 residues. V lost 7 bases to trimming and J lost 1 base, with 10 bases between them. Germline assignment: CDR1 MNHEY and CDR2 SMNVEV (reference sequence). CDR3 DNA sequence: TGTGCCAGCAAAGAGACAGAGAACACTGAAGCTTTCTTT. It translates to CASKETENTEAFF.

V and J are TRBV5-5 and TRBJ2-5, with 9 bases that match TRBD1. The CDR3 is made up of 16 amino acids. With V trimmed by 2 bases and J by 0 bases, 5 bases remained unmatched. CDR1 and CDR2 from the germline V gene are SGHKS and YYEKEE (reference sequence). CDR3 in amino acids: CASSFIGTGYQETQYF. The CDR3 DNA is TGTGCCAGCAGCTTTATAGGGACAGGGTACCAAGAGACCCAGTACTTC.

The chain combines TRBV20-1 with TRBJ2-7; TRBD1 matches 7 bases. This CDR3 comprises 16 residues. Germline-derived CDR1 and CDR2 are DFQATT and SNEGSKA (reference sequence). The CDR3 coding sequence is TGCAATGCGGAGGAGACAGGGCTTAATTCGGTCTACGAGCAGTACTTC. Translated, it gives CNAEETGLNSVYEQYF.

The V and J genes are TRBV6-6 and TRBJ2-3; D gene ambiguous. Germline V gene data show CDR1 as MNHNY and CDR2 as SVGAGI (reference sequence). V was pared by 8 bases and J by 5 bases, with 8 bases between. This CDR3 comprises 11 residues. The DNA for the CDR3 is TGTGCCAGCCTCACGGGAGATACGCAGTATTTT. Its translation is CASLTGDTQYF.

The rearrangement joins TRBV11-2 to TRBJ2-6; 8 bases line up with TRBD1. The V segment lost 6 bases and the J segment 0 bases; nucleotides outside the gene matches: 10. The germline V gene encodes CDR1 SGHAT and CDR2 FQNNGV. This CDR3 comprises 18 residues. The CDR3 spells CASRGTGTGLSGANVLTF. DNA for the CDR3: TGTGCCAGCAGGGGAACCGGGACAGGTCTCTCTGGGGCCAACGTCCTGACTTTC.

This clonotype was recorded a few times. The chain uses TRBV12-3 or TRBV12-4 and TRBJ2-1; unclear D gene. V shed 5 bases and J shed 0 bases, with 8 bases lying between them. CDR3 size: 14 residues. For the CDR3, the DNA is TGTGCCAGCAGTCGCACGAGCTCCTACAATGAGCAGTTCTTC. Protein product: CASSRTSSYNEQFF.

Of note for this clonotype: Germline is not matched at one junction end, which may reflect a read error. This chain links TRBV6-5 with TRBJ2-7, with D possibly being TRBD1 (6 bases). CDR1 MNHEY and CDR2 SVGAGI come from the germline V gene. This CDR3 has 15 residues. The CDR3, as DNA: TGTGCCAGCAGTCACTCGACAGGACGACCCTACGAGCAGTACTTC. Translating it yields CASSHSTGRPYEQYF.

The genes are TRBV20-1 and TRBJ1-2; D call uncertain. Germline lookup yields CDR1 DFQATT and CDR2 SNEGSKA (reference sequence). This CDR3 has 14 residues. Trimming pared 0 bases from V and 6 bases from J, leaving 14 bases between. CDR3 sequence (DNA): TGCAGTGCTAGAGATAGCCGGGCCGGGGATGGCTACACCTTC. This encodes CSARDSRAGDGYTF.

V and J are TRBV20-1 and TRBJ2-7, with TRBD2 matching over 10 bases. V trimming: 4 bases; J trimming: 4 bases; junction bases outside the gene matches: 10. The germline CDR1 and CDR2 sequences are DFQATT and SNEGSKA (reference sequence). The CDR3 consists of 15 residues. This CDR3 reads CSATISGGAGYEQYF. The CDR3 region has the DNA TGCAGTGCTACTATCAGCGGGGGGGCAGGTTACGAGCAGTACTTC.

The V call is TRBV7-2, the J call TRBJ1-5, with D uncertain. V lost 2 bases and J 7 bases, leaving 6 bases between the germline ends. This CDR3 comprises 12 residues. CDR1 is SGHTA, CDR2 FQGNSA, per germline. The CDR3 region has the DNA TGTGCCAGCAGCTTACAATACCAGCCCCAGCATTTT. It codes for CASSLQYQPQHF.

Points on this clonotype: One end of the junction is discordant with germline, which a read error may explain. The chain has TRBV29-1 and TRBJ2-7; possibly TRBD1 for D (5 bases). In germline, CDR1 is SQVTM, CDR2 ANQGSEA. The length of the CDR3 is 12 residues. The CDR3, as DNA: TGCAGCGTTGGGCAGGGAAACTACGTGCAGTACTTC. Translating gives CSVGQGNYVQYF.

The rearrangement joins TRBV27 to TRBJ2-7; D remains unclear. The assigned J gene may be wrong: the sequence end matches TRBJ2-5 better. This CDR3 is 15 amino acids long. CDR1 MNHEY and CDR2 SMNVEV come from the germline V gene (reference sequence). CDR3 sequence reads: CASSPSRAHQETQYF. CDR3 nucleotide sequence: TGTGCCAGCAGTCCCTCCCGGGCCCACCAAGAGACCCAGTACTTC.

This clonotype showed up just once. The chain recombines TRBV11-2 with TRBJ1-1; perhaps TRBD1 as D (5 bases). This CDR3 comprises 13 residues. Germline V gene data show CDR1 as SGHAT and CDR2 as FQNNGV. V gave up 5 bases and J gave up 3 bases, with 10 bases separating them. The CDR3 spells CASSPRTYTEAFF. As DNA, the CDR3 is TGTGCCAGCAGCCCACGGACATACACTGAAGCTTTCTTT. Full variable domain (rest looked up from reference TRBV11-2 and TRBJ1-1): EAGVAQSPRYKIIEKRQSVAFWCNPISGHATLYWYQQILGQGPKLLIQFQNNGVVDDSQLPKDRFSAERLKGVDSTLKIQPAKLEDSAVYLCASSPRTYTEAFFGQGTRLTVV.

This rearrangement joins TRBV12-3 or TRBV12-4 to TRBJ2-3; 7 positions match TRBD2. This CDR3 has 16 residues. V trimming: 8 bases; J trimming: 4 bases; junction bases outside the gene matches: 15. Here the CDR3 DNA reads TGTGCCAGCCAACTTAGGGCAGGCGGGGGAGCAGATACGCAGTATTTT. The encoded protein is CASQLRAGGGADTQYF.

The V gene is TRBV6-5, the J gene TRBJ2-5, with D possibly matching TRBD2 (6 bases). Germline CDR1 is MNHEY and CDR2 is SVGAGI. The CDR3 runs to 15 residues. Trimming took off 0 bases at V and 5 bases at J, with 13 bases between the two ends. For the CDR3, the DNA is TGTGCCAGCAGTTACTCGGGGACTCTTCACGAGACCCAGTACTTC. As protein: CASSYSGTLHETQYF.

J is TRBJ1-2 and V is TRBV18; D gene uncertain. V was clipped by 0 bases and J by 3 bases, with 11 bases between them. CDR1 and CDR2 (germline): KGHSH, LQKENI. The CDR3 length is 15 residues. The CDR3 region has the DNA TGTGCCAGCTCACCACCCGGGCCTAAGGACTATGGCTACACCTTC. Amino acids: CASSPPGPKDYGYTF.

The chain is built from TRBV4-1 and TRBJ2-5, with D unresolved. CDR1 is MGHRA, CDR2 YSYEKL, per germline. CDR3 length: 16 residues. V gave up 3 bases and J gave up 11 bases, with 25 bases separating them. The CDR3 region is CASSHLRNQIGDEQYF. In DNA form, the CDR3 reads TGCGCCAGCAGCCACCTACGGAATCAAATTGGCGATGAGCAGTACTTC.

This chain connects TRBV4-2 to TRBJ2-4; TRBD1 or TRBD2 may be the D gene (5 bases each). Germline V gene data show CDR1 as LGHNA and CDR2 as YNFKEQ. This CDR3 spans 18 amino acids. V shed 0 bases and J shed 1 base, with 16 bases lying between them. The CDR3 reads CASSQEGVGAAAKNIQYF. CDR3 nucleotides: TGTGCCAGCAGCCAAGAGGGGGTTGGGGCCGCTGCCAAAAACATTCAGTACTTC.

The rearrangement joins TRBV10-3 to TRBJ2-3, with D unresolved. This CDR3 has 11 amino acids. Trimming left V 10 bases short and J 4 bases short, with 9 bases between. Germline V gene data show CDR1 as ENHRY and CDR2 as SYGVKD. CDR3 sequence reads: CATSAPDTQYF. As DNA, the CDR3 is TGTGCCACTAGTGCCCCAGATACGCAGTATTTT.

Details on this clonotype: At one end, the junction sequence differs from germline, possibly due to a read error. The chain links TRBV7-8 to TRBJ2-7; 7 bases agree with TRBD1. Germline values: CDR1 SGHVS, CDR2 FQNEAQ. This CDR3 has 11 amino acids. The CDR3 loop is CANSSGGEQYF. CDR3 bases: TGTGCCAACAGCTCAGGGGGAGAGCAGTACTTC.

A few counts support this clonotype. In nucleotides, the CDR3 is TGCGCCAGCAGCTTGGATCCGGTGGGTCAGCCCCAGCATTTT. Its translation is CASSLDPVGQPQHF. J is TRBJ1-5 and V is TRBV5-1; D is undetermined. Germline assignment: CDR1 SGHRS and CDR2 YFSETQ. The germline V and J ends were trimmed by 0 bases and 6 bases, with 10 bases remaining between them. The CDR3 has 14 amino acids.